This T cell receptor (beta chain) is drawn from a study of blood T cell repertoires in COVID-19. Study as a whole: COVID-19 samples, acute and convalescent, were from the United States, Italy and Spain. PBMCs, B-cell-depleted T cells, or T cells provided the cDNA or gDNA that made up the material.

Trimming took off 7 bases at V and 1 base at J, with 12 bases between the two ends. This CDR3 has 14 residues. From germline, CDR1 is MNHEY and CDR2 SVGAGI. Source study methods: Amplification of reference gene primers provided the estimated nucleated cell counts. Clones were read by immunoSEQ multiplex PCR, and TCRdb kept only the in-frame ones, dropping some. V and J calls and clone size come straight from that table; D and trimming were deduced from the DNA. The sample consists of under 250,000 clones, approximately 85% of them appearing once. This chain links TRBV6-5 with TRBJ2-3, with a weak D call TRBD2 (5 bases). The TCR originated in a woman between 50 and 59 years old with active or convalescent COVID-19. The source material was peripheral blood. CDR3 nucleotide sequence: TGTGCCAGCAAGACGAGGGTTGGCACAGATACGCAGTATTTT. It encodes CASKTRVGTDTQYF.